This T cell receptor (beta chain) is drawn from a study of beta chain features in type 1 diabetes. General study findings and limits: VDJ junctions in type 1 diabetes patients carried more deletions and fewer insertions. The question of HLA type influencing TCRB rearrangement was one that remained unresolved here. Compared with healthy donors, patients appeared to share more similar naive, central memory and regulatory TCRB repertoires.

The CDR3 runs to 16 residues. Germline-derived CDR1 and CDR2 are SGHTA and FQGNSA. V gave up 5 bases and J gave up 2 bases; unmatched junction bases: 6. Cells sorted by CD45RO/CCR7/CD25/CD127/CD95/CD27 comprised CD4+ naive, central memory, regulatory and stem cell-like memory cells. The study reverse transcribed the entire isolated RNA, so it sequenced expressed TCRB transcripts. Assay used: immunoSEQ multiplex PCR; TCRdb lists only in-frame clones, some missing. The sample has about 140,000 clones; 9% to 10% are singletons. This clone was observed a few times. Its antigen is not identified. The sequence derives from a woman aged 40 to 50 in good health. Material for sequencing was central memory CD4+ T cells from blood. The chain is built from TRBV7-2 and TRBJ1-6; 7 bases fit TRBD1. The CDR3 is CASSPGTVTYNSPLHF. CDR3 nucleotide sequence: TGTGCCAGCAGCCCCGGGACAGTAACCTATAATTCACCCCTCCACTTT.